The text below deals with one TCR beta chain. The entry originates in a study of CD8+ T cells in alopecia areata. cDNA serving as the sequencing template came from extracted, reverse transcribed RNA. Only in-frame clones appear in the TCRdb table, and some are missing; sequencing was by immunoSEQ multiplex PCR. The table shows 150,000 or so clones, with approximately 87% occurring only once. Trimming stripped 1 base from V and 3 bases from J, with 13 bases between. This CDR3 comprises 15 residues. Per the germline V gene, CDR1 is SGHRS and CDR2 is YFSETQ. Source: CD8+ T cells sorted from blood, taken at week 0. The chain carries TRBV5-1 and TRBJ1-2; D gene unclear. This sequence originates from a human donor with alopecia areata. CDR3 nucleotide sequence: TGCGCCAGCAGCTTGACGGGCCGGCGGGACTATGGCTACACCTTC. Its protein is CASSLTGRRDYGYTF.